This TCR beta chain was retrieved from a study of low-dose radiotherapy and immunotherapy resistance in tumors. Study as a whole: Cohort 2 patients were irradiated with 1 Gy every two weeks, reaching 13 Gy over 26 weeks.

This sample's time point: before trial treatment. Nivolumab, ipilimumab, aspirin, low-dose cyclophosphamide and low-dose radiotherapy were all administered to the donors. Priming of first-strand cDNA relied on TRAV- and TRBV-specific primers (covering alpha and beta chains). The TCRs were subjected to amplification over approximately 18 PCR cycles employing a constant-region primer in conjunction with a V-primer adapter. TCRdb itself ran the reads through MiXCR, one entry per CDR3 protein. The table includes fewer than 90,000 distinct CDR3 sequences, under 20% detected once. This clonotype was detected many times. Looked up from germline, CDR1 is LNHDA and CDR2 is SQIVND (reference sequence). Trimming pared 1 base from V and 0 bases from J, leaving 12 bases between. This CDR3 comprises 17 residues.

The TCR sequence derives from a male donor with prostate cancer. V gene TRBV19 combines with J gene TRBJ2-2; D possibly corresponds to TRBD2 (7 bases). The starting material was PBMCs, obtained before treatment. Here the CDR3 DNA reads TGTGCCAGTAGTATAGGGGGGGGCAGGACGAACACCGGGGAGCTGTTTTTT. Translating it yields CASSIGGGRTNTGELFF.